The present entry profiles one T cell receptor (beta chain) with its context. Its antigen is still unknown. The sample belongs to a study of T cell repertoires in ileal Crohn's disease. Study-level results: Compared with non-smokers, active smokers at surgery showed more clonal expansions.

Here immunoSEQ multiplex PCR was the method, and the copy in TCRdb shows in-frame clones only, minus some. In the table there are about 31,000 clones, 81% of which are singletons. Adults with ileal or ileocolonic Crohn's disease and an indication for resection were eligible. The CDR3 is 15 amino acids. The junction had 7 bases not matched to a gene; V was cut back by 4 bases and J by 7 bases. CDR1 and CDR2 (germline): MNHNY, SVGAGI (reference sequence). The sample taken for sequencing was ileal tissue. This chain joins TRBV6-6 and TRBJ1-6; 7 bases are a match to TRBD1. This TCR derives from an adult with Crohn's disease. The CDR3 spells CASSFPQTGNSPLHF. The CDR3 DNA sequence: TGTGCCAGCAGTTTTCCCCAGACAGGGAATTCACCCCTCCACTTT.